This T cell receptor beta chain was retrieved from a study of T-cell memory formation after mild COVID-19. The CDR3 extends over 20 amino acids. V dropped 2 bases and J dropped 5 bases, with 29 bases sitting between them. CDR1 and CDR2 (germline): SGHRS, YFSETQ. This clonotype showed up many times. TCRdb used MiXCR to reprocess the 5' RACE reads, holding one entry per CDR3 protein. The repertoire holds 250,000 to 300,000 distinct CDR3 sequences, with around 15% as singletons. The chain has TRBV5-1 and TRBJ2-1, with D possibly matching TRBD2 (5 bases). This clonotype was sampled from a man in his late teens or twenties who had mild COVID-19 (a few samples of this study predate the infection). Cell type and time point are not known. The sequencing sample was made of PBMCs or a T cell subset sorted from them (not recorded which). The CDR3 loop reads CASSFGLAPGSTYLNNEQFF. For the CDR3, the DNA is TGCGCCAGCAGCTTCGGTTTAGCCCCGGGATCCACATATTTAAACAATGAGCAGTTCTTC.